This is a list of T cell receptor beta chains from one sample in a study of cytomegalovirus exposure and HLA in healthy donors. The protocol was immunoSEQ multiplex PCR, while the TCRdb copy is restricted to in-frame clones and leaves out a portion. The table has around 160,000 clones, 88% seen once. Sequenced material: PBMCs. These receptor sequences come from a man between 18 and 29 years old in good health and CMV-seronegative. Each CDR3 is given with its conserved first and last residue.

TRBV27 | 16 | CASSFAAGISTDTQYF
TRBV2 | 14 | CASRGLTSTDTQYF
TRBV5-6 | 17 | CASSLWASGSFSYEQYF
TRBV11-3 | 19 | CASSPPGSAGTSSSYEQYF
TRBV4-1 | 12 | CASSQDLTEAFF
TRBV5-1 | 15 | CASSLGSASTDTQYF
TRBV28 | 14 | CASRTAGRTYGYTF
TRBV7-8 | 17 | CASSYPTGRESNQPQHF
TRBV28 | 15 | CASSPHPTGVDEQYF
TRBV25-1 | 15 | CASSEHRDYYNEQFF
TRBV5-6 | 15 | CASSFGGESNQPQHF
TRBV18 | 14 | CASSLGTSLYEQFF
TRBV28 | 15 | CASRLRAGGADTQYF
TRBV2 | 16 | CASSGESPKSNQPQHF
TRBV5-1 | 15 | CASSLAGAAMHEAFF
TRBV5-1 | 14 | CASSFGQGATEAFF
TRBV2 | 16 | CASSAIGQSSGNTIYF
TRBV5-1 | 14 | CASSLVRGRNEQFF
TRBV27 | 15 | CASSFRGAYTGELFF
TRBV7-9 | 16 | CASSSYRTVMNTEAFF
TRBV4-3 | 15 | CASSLSHTGSGELFF
TRBV7-2 | 13 | CASSFDRTTEAFF
TRBV7-2 | 18 | CASSLAREALSGANVLTF
TRBV28 | 11 | CASYSQAEAFF
TRBV28 | 14 | CASSLTGSPYEQYF
TRBV19 | 15 | CASRRTSGSSYEQYF
TRBV4-3 | 16 | CASSQTREGAIYEQYF
TRBV28 | 13 | CASSLRRAVEAFF
TRBV10-1 | 11 | CASSYTDTQYF
TRBV30 | 14 | CAWSVHGGAETQYF
TRBV19 | 13 | CATSEGGLTEAFF
TRBV27 | 13 | CASSLLRGSGYTF
TRBV9 | 18 | CASSVESPCGGGDNEQFF